One and the same sample provided the 27 T cell receptor beta chains below, sequenced in a study of Ad26.COV2.S vaccination and SARS-CoV-2 variants. Only in-frame clones appear in the TCRdb table, and some are missing; sequencing was by immunoSEQ multiplex PCR. Among 510,000 or so clones, around 90% were seen once, and the ten largest hold around 13%. Noted treatment: around 19 received Ad26.COV2.S at low or high dose, single or two shots; several received placebo; per-sample allocation not given. Samples analyzed were those drawn on day 63 after the first vaccine or placebo injection. The input for sequencing was peripheral blood, taken in a trial of Ad26.COV2.S vaccine versus placebo. Receptor source: a person between 18 and 59 years old who received the Ad26.COV2.S COVID-19 vaccine or a placebo.

This rearrangement joins TRBV19 to TRBJ2-5; possible D gene TRBD2, 6 bases. CDR1 is LNHDA, CDR2 SQIVND, per germline (reference sequence). CDR3 length: 15 amino acids. Trimming left V 2 bases short and J 4 bases short, with 14 bases between. The DNA for the CDR3 is TGTGCCAGTAGTATAAGTGGCGCCGGGGGAGAGACCCAGTACTTC. Amino acid sequence: CASSISGAGGETQYF.

This chain joins TRBV7-8 and TRBJ2-7; D may be TRBD1 or TRBD2 (5 bases each). Germline V gene lookup returns CDR1 SGHVS and CDR2 FQNEAQ. Trimming pared 5 bases from V and 3 bases from J, leaving 17 bases between. There are 15 residues in the CDR3. CDR3 residues: CASSPGPRGHYEQYF. Here the CDR3 DNA reads TGTGCCAGCAGCCCGGGACCAAGGGGCCACTACGAGCAGTACTTC.

The gene calls are TRBV27 and TRBJ2-1, with TRBD1 matching over 8 bases. Germline trimming cut 3 bases from V and 4 bases from J; bases unmatched to any gene: 8. This CDR3 has 16 residues. Germline CDR1 is MNHEY and CDR2 is SMNVEV (reference sequence). The CDR3 reads CASSFPRTGRYNEQFF. In nucleotides, the CDR3 is TGTGCCAGCAGTTTTCCCCGGACAGGGAGGTACAATGAGCAGTTCTTC.

The rearrangement links TRBV27 to TRBJ2-7; D unresolved. Germline CDR1 and CDR2: MNHEY and SMNVEV (reference sequence). Trimming shortened V by 0 bases and J by 2 bases, and 8 bases separated the two germline ends. The CDR3 loop spans 14 amino acids. DNA of the CDR3: TGTGCCAGCAGTTTATCGGGTTGGGCCTACGAGCAGTACTTC. Residues: CASSLSGWAYEQYF.

The CDR3 coding sequence is TGTGCCTGGAGTGTCCGTACGAACACTGAAGCTTTCTTT. Its translation is CAWSVRTNTEAFF. The rearrangement links TRBV30 to TRBJ1-1; D is ambiguous. Germline CDR1 GTSNPN, CDR2 SVGIG (reference sequence). V was cut by 0 bases and J by 1 base, with 6 bases left in between. The CDR3 has 13 amino acids.

The chain recombines TRBV12-3 or TRBV12-4 with TRBJ2-3, with TRBD2 as a possible D gene (7 bases). Trimming stripped 8 bases from V and 2 bases from J, with 11 bases between. CDR3 size: 13 residues. This CDR3 reads CASGGGLTDTQYF. CDR3 DNA sequence: TGTGCCAGCGGGGGGGGCCTCACAGATACGCAGTATTTT.

This clone was recorded only once. V is TRBV25-1 and J is TRBJ1-2; D is unresolved. The germline gives CDR1 MGHDK, CDR2 SYGVNS. CDR3 size: 14 residues. The V and J ends lost 8 bases and 0 bases respectively, with 13 bases between them. DNA of the CDR3: TGTGCCAGCCTTGGAGGCGGAACTAACTATGGCTACACCTTC. Protein: CASLGGGTNYGYTF.

The chain uses TRBV5-4 and TRBJ2-7; 11 nucleotides agree with TRBD2. The CDR3 extends over 15 amino acids. From germline, CDR1 is SGHNT and CDR2 YYREEE (reference sequence). Trimming at V came to 1 base and at J to 2 bases, leaving 2 bases not matched to a gene. CDR3 DNA sequence: TGTGCCAGCAGCTTGCCGGGACTAGCGGCCTACGAGCAGTACTTC. Its translation: CASSLPGLAAYEQYF.

This chain connects TRBV19 to TRBJ1-4, with TRBD1 as a possible D gene (6 bases). This CDR3 region has 14 residues. V lost 2 bases to trimming and J lost 13 bases, with 17 bases between them. The V gene's germline CDR1 is LNHDA and CDR2 SQIVND (reference sequence). For the CDR3, the DNA is TGTGCCAGTAGTATACGGGGGCCCGGATCGGGACTGTTTTTT. Translated: CASSIRGPGSGLFF.

This chain joins TRBV29-1 and TRBJ2-4, with D possibly matching TRBD2 (6 bases). Germline CDR1 is SQVTM and CDR2 is ANQGSEA. V gave up 7 bases and J gave up 13 bases, with 17 bases separating them. The CDR3 consists of 11 residues. The chain's CDR3 is CSAGDRIVQYF. The CDR3 nucleotides are TGCAGCGCGGGGGACCGAATTGTACAGTACTTC. The variable domain in full, with the rest retrieved from reference TRBV29-1 and TRBJ2-4, is SAVISQKPSRDICQRGTSLTIQCQVDSQVTMMFWYRQQPGQSLTLIATANQGSEATYESGFVIDKFPISRPNLTFSTLTVSNMSPEDSSIYLCSAGDRIVQYFGAGTRLSVL.

The chain is built from TRBV5-6 and TRBJ2-2; D call uncertain. This CDR3 region has 16 residues. Trimming removed 0 bases at V and 2 bases at J, with 11 bases between. Germline CDR1 and CDR2: SGHDT and YYEEEE. The CDR3 nucleotides read TGTGCCAGCAGCTTGGTCGTAGGGATCAACACCGGGGAGCTGTTTTTT. Its translation is CASSLVVGINTGELFF.

The CDR3: CASSPPGTSGTAQETQYF. For the CDR3, the DNA is TGTGCCAGCAGCCCTCCTGGGACTAGCGGGACCGCACAAGAGACCCAGTACTTC. The chain employs TRBV5-6 and TRBJ2-5; 13 bases agree with TRBD2. Germline-derived CDR1 and CDR2 are SGHDT and YYEEEE. The CDR3 runs 18 residues. Trimming took 4 bases from V and 2 from J; bases not matched to a gene: 11.

The gene calls are TRBV12-3 or TRBV12-4 and TRBJ1-4; the D is unclear. Deletions cut 8 bases from V and 6 bases from J, with 13 bases between. The CDR3 has 13 amino acids. DNA for the CDR3: TGTGCCAGCCGATCTTTCGCCGATGAAAAACTGTTTTTT. Amino acid sequence: CASRSFADEKLFF.

The J gene is TRBJ2-6, the V gene TRBV30; TRBD2 matches at 7 bases. CDR1 and CDR2 (germline): GTSNPN, SVGIG (reference sequence). Trimming at V came to 6 bases and at J to 0 bases, leaving 5 bases not matched to a gene. The CDR3 runs to 15 residues. The CDR3 reads CACTRGGSGANVLTF. The CDR3 nucleotides are TGTGCCTGCACCCGCGGGGGCTCTGGGGCCAACGTCCTGACTTTC.

This clone was seen a handful of times. V gene TRBV28 combines with J gene TRBJ1-1, with D possibly TRBD1 on 5 matching bases. Germline V gene lookup returns CDR1 MDHEN and CDR2 SYDVKM. Deletions cut 6 bases from V and 5 bases from J, with 13 bases between. The CDR3 has 13 residues. The CDR3 DNA is TGTGCCAGCAGACTAAGGGGTAATACTGAAGCTTTCTTT. The encoded protein is CASRLRGNTEAFF.

This chain links TRBV19 with TRBJ2-6, with TRBD2 matching 7 bases. The V and J ends lost 2 bases and 2 bases, in that order; junction bases with no gene match: 3. The CDR3 loop spans 16 amino acids. From germline, CDR1 is LNHDA and CDR2 SQIVND (reference sequence). CDR3 bases: TGTGCCAGTAGTATAAAGGGGACTACTGGGGCCAACGTCCTGACTTTC. This codes for CASSIKGTTGANVLTF.

The chain combines TRBV27 with TRBJ2-3; a possible D gene is TRBD2 (5 bases). Germline CDR1 and CDR2: MNHEY and SMNVEV (reference sequence). CDR3 length: 14 residues. V shed 2 bases and J shed 2 bases, with 8 bases lying between them. The CDR3 is CASSLERITDTQYF. The CDR3 DNA reads as TGTGCCAGCAGTTTAGAGCGGATCACAGATACGCAGTATTTT.

The chain has TRBV19 and TRBJ2-3, with 10 bases lining up with TRBD2. Per the germline V gene, CDR1 is LNHDA and CDR2 is SQIVND (reference sequence). The ends lost 6 bases at V and 4 bases at J; junction bases unmatched: 16. This CDR3 region has 18 residues. The CDR3 region is CASSPNTPIAGGPDTQYF. CDR3 sequence (DNA): TGTGCCAGTAGCCCAAATACCCCGATAGCGGGAGGCCCAGATACGCAGTATTTT.

The V gene is TRBV5-1, the J gene TRBJ2-3, with 14 bases fitting TRBD2. The ends lost 5 bases at V and 5 bases at J; junction bases unmatched: 4. The germline gives CDR1 SGHRS, CDR2 YFSETQ. This CDR3 has 15 residues. This CDR3 is CASRTGLAGGDTQYF. The CDR3 DNA follows: TGCGCCAGCAGAACTGGACTAGCGGGAGGAGATACGCAGTATTTT.

The J gene is TRBJ2-1, the V gene TRBV28; no definite D call. Germline V lookup: CDR1 MDHEN, CDR2 SYDVKM. Trimming took 3 bases from V and 0 from J, leaving 9 bases between them. The CDR3 length is 15 residues. The CDR3 sequence is CASSFGESSYNEQFF. CDR3 DNA: TGTGCCAGCAGTTTCGGCGAGAGCTCCTACAATGAGCAGTTCTTC.

The V and J genes are TRBV7-9 and TRBJ1-3, with no clear D. The CDR3 extends over 15 amino acids. Looked up from germline, CDR1 is SEHNR and CDR2 is FQNEAQ (reference sequence). Deletions cut 3 bases from V and 0 bases from J, with 9 bases between. Here the CDR3 DNA reads TGTGCCAGCAGCTTGTCTCGGTCCTCTGGAAACACCATATATTTT. Protein sequence: CASSLSRSSGNTIYF.

V usage is TRBV21-1 and J usage is TRBJ1-4; the D call of TRBD1 is as the table states it, not checked on the DNA. TRBV21-1 is labeled a pseudogene. CDR3 length: 15 amino acids. The DNA for the CDR3 is TGTGCCAGCAGCACTAGGACAGTAAGGAATGAAAAACTGTTTTTT. Its translation: CASSTRTVRNEKLFF.

The chain couples TRBV4-2 to TRBJ1-1; a weak D match, TRBD1 (6 bases). The CDR3 covers 14 residues. Germline CDR1 reads LGHNA; CDR2 reads YNFKEQ. Trimming cost V 2 bases and J 5 bases, with 12 bases left between them. CDR3: CASSQIGGGTEAFF. CDR3 bases: TGTGCCAGCAGCCAAATCGGAGGGGGGACTGAAGCTTTCTTT.

The CDR3 region has the DNA TGTGCCAGCAGCGGAGGGTACCAAGAGACCCAGTACTTC. It specifies CASSGGYQETQYF. The rearrangement links TRBV9 to TRBJ2-5, with D tentatively TRBD2 (5 bases). The CDR3 loop spans 13 amino acids. In germline, CDR1 is SGDLS, CDR2 YYNGEE. Trimming removed 3 bases from V and 0 bases from J, with 6 bases in between.

The CDR3 DNA follows: TGTGCCAGCAGCCAAGAAATCGGCCGGGGCTATAATTCACCCCTCCACTTT. Its protein is CASSQEIGRGYNSPLHF. The chain uses TRBV14 and TRBJ1-6; no firm D call. Germline values: CDR1 SGHDN, CDR2 FVKESK. V dropped 0 bases and J dropped 3 bases, with 12 bases sitting between them. The CDR3 sequence is 17 residues long.

The chain links TRBV4-3 to TRBJ1-6, with no clear D. The CDR3 totals 15 residues. CDR1 is LGHNA, CDR2 YSLEER, per germline. V lost 0 bases and J lost 8, with 11 bases in between. CDR3 in DNA: TGCGCCAGCAGCCAAGAGCGCACAGCGTATTCACCCCTCCACTTT. This sequence encodes CASSQERTAYSPLHF.

The CDR3 sequence: CASSWGLVAGTYNEQFF. The CDR3 coding sequence is TGTGCCAGCAGCTGGGGTCTAGTAGCGGGGACATACAATGAGCAGTTCTTC. The V and J genes are TRBV5-6 and TRBJ2-1; 8 bases are a match to TRBD2. J was trimmed by 4 bases and V by 3 bases; bases with no gene match: 12. CDR3 length: 17 residues. CDR1 SGHDT and CDR2 YYEEEE come from the germline V gene.